This T cell receptor beta chain was documented in a study of T cells in Graves' hyperthyroidism and ophthalmopathy. Findings of the study overall: Using 13 V-J features, a model discriminated ophthalmopathy from stable hyperthyroidism.

This clonotype was seen repeatedly, ten times or more. Its antigen is unidentified. Amplification targeted TCR beta CDR3 regions from RNA transcripts. The HTBI primer set was used in a first-round RT-PCR of the TCR CDR3. TCRdb passed the multiplex PCR reads through MiXCR, listing each CDR3 protein once. This sample has approximately 370,000 distinct CDR3 sequences, with 15% to 20% found just once. V was clipped by 5 bases and J by 8 bases; unmatched bases: 7. This CDR3 contains 14 residues. Clinicians diagnosed patients from clinical symptoms, serum thyroxine and TRAb, thyroid ultrasound and orbital computed tomography. The blood sample dates from first hyperthyroidism diagnosis, preceding any ophthalmopathy symptoms. The PBMCs were taken from approximately 9 ml of fresh peripheral blood.

This receptor was identified in a woman younger than 45 with Graves' hyperthyroidism that later progressed to Graves' ophthalmopathy. Source material: blood. The chain links TRBV12-3 or TRBV12-4 to TRBJ1-2; 11 positions match TRBD1. CDR3 bases: TGTGCCAGCAGTCCGGGGACAGGGGGTTTCGGCTACACCTTC. Translation: CASSPGTGGFGYTF.